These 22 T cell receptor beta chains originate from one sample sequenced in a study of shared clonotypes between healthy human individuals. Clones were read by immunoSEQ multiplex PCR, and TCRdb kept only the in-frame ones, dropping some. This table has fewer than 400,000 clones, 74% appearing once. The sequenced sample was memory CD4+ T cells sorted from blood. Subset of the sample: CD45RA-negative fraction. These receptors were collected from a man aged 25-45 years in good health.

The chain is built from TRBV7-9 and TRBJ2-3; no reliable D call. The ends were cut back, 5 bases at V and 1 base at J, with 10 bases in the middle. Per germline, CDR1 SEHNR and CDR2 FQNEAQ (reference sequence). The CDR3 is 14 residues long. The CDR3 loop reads CASSPQWGTDTQYF. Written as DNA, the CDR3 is TGTGCCAGCAGCCCACAGTGGGGCACAGATACGCAGTATTTT.

Here the CDR3 reads CASSPGPGLDGYTF. In DNA form, the CDR3 reads TGTGCCAGCTCACCAGGTCCGGGTTTGGATGGCTACACCTTC. V gene TRBV18 combines with J gene TRBJ1-2; D remains unclear. Between the trimmed V and J ends, which lost 2 bases and 6 bases, there was a span of 13 bases. Germline V gene lookup returns CDR1 KGHSH and CDR2 LQKENI. The CDR3 contains 14 residues. Full variable domain (rest looked up from reference TRBV18 and TRBJ1-2): NAGVMQNPRHLVRRRGQEARLRCSPMKGHSHVYWYRQLPEEGLKFMVYLQKENIIDESGMPKERFSAEFPKEGPSILRIQQVVRGDSAAYFCASSPGPGLDGYTFGSGTRLTVV.

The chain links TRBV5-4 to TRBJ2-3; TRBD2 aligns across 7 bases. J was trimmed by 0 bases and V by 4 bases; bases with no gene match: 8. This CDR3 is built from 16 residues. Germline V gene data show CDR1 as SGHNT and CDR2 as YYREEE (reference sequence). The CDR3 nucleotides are TGTGCCAGCAGCCCGGCTAGCGGATCTAGCACAGATACGCAGTATTTT. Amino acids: CASSPASGSSTDTQYF.

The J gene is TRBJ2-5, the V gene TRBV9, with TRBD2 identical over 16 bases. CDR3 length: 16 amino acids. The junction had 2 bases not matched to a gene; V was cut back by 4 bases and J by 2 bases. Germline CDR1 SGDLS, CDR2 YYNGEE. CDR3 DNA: TGTGCCAGCAGCAAGGGACTAGCGGGAGGGCAAGAGACCCAGTACTTC. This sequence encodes CASSKGLAGGQETQYF.

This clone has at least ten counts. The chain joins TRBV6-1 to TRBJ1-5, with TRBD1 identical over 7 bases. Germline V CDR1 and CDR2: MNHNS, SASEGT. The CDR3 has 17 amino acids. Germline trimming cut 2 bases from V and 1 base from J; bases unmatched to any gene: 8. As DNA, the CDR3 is TGTGCCAGCAGTGAACGACGACAGGGTAAAAGCAATCAGCCCCAGCATTTT. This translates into CASSERRQGKSNQPQHF.

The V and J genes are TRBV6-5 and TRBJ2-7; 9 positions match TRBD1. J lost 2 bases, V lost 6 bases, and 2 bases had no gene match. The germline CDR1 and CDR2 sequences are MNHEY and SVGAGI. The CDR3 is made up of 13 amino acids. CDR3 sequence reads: CASRGTGTYEQYF. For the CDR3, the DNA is TGTGCCAGCAGGGGGACAGGGACCTACGAGCAGTACTTC.

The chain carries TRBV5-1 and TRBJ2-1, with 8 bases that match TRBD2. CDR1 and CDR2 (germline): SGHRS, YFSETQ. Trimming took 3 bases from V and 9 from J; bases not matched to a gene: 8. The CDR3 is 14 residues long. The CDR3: CASSSERESVEQFF. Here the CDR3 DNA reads TGCGCCAGCAGCTCCGAGCGGGAGTCGGTTGAGCAGTTCTTC.

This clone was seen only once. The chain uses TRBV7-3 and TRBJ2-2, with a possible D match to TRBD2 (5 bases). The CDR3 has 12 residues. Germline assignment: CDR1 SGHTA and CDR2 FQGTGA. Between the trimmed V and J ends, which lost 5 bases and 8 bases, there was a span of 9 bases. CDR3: CASSPAVGELFF. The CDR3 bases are TGTGCCAGCAGCCCAGCGGTAGGGGAGCTGTTTTTT.

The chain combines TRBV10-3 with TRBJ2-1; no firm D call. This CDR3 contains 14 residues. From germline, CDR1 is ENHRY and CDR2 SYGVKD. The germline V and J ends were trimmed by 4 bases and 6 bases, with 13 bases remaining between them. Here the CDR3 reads CAISVGPHPNEQFF. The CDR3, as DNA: TGTGCCATCAGTGTCGGACCCCATCCCAATGAGCAGTTCTTC.

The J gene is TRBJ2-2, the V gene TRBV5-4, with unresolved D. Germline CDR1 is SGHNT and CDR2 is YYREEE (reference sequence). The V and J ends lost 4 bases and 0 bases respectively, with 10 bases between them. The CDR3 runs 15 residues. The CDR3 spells CASSRQDANTGELFF. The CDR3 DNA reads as TGTGCCAGCAGCCGACAAGATGCGAACACCGGGGAGCTGTTTTTT. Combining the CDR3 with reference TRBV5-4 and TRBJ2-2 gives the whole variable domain ETGVTQSPTHLIKTRGQQVTLRCSSQSGHNTVSWYQQALGQGPQFIFQYYREEENGRGNFPPRFSGLQFPNYSSELNVNALELDDSALYLCASSRQDANTGELFFGEGSRLTVL.

CDR3 in amino acids: CASSPTSGRTQETQYF. The CDR3 nucleotides are TGTGCCAGCAGCCCGACTAGCGGGAGAACACAAGAGACCCAGTACTTC. This chain joins TRBV5-5 and TRBJ2-5; 12 positions match TRBD2. The CDR3 has 16 amino acids. CDR1 is SGHKS, CDR2 YYEKEE, per germline (reference sequence). Trimming took 4 bases from V and 2 from J; bases not matched to a gene: 6.

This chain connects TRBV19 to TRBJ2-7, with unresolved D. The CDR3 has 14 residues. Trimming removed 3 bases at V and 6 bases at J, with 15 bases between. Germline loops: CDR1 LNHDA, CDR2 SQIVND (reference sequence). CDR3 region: CASSIIHLLGEQYF. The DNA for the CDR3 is TGTGCCAGTAGTATCATACATCTTCTCGGCGAGCAGTACTTC.

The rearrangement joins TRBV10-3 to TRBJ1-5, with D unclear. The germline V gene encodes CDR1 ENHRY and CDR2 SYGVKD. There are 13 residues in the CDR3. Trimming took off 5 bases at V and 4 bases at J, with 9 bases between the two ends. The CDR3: CAISRDVNQPQHF. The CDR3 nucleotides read TGTGCCATCAGTCGAGACGTAAATCAGCCCCAGCATTTT.

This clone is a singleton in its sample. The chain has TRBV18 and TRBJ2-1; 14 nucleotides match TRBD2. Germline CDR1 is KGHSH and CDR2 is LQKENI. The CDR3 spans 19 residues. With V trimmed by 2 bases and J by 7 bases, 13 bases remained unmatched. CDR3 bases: TGTGCCAGCTCACCATTTCTTCCGGGACTAGCGGGAGTAGGAAATGAGCAGTTCTTC. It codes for CASSPFLPGLAGVGNEQFF.

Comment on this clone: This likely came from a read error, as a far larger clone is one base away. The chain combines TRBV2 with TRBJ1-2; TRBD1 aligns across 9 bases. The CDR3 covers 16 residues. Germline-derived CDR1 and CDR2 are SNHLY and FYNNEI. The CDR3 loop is CASYDRGGSRYYSYTF. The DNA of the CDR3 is TGTGCCAGCTACGACAGGGGGGGATCCCGTTACTATAGCTACACCTTC.

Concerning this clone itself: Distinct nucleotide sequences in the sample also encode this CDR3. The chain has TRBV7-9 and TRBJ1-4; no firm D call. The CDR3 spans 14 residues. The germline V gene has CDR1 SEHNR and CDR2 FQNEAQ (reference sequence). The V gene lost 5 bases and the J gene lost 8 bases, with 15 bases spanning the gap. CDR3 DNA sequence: TGTGCCAGCAGCCTAGATAGGGTGTTCGAAAAACTGTTTTTT. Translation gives CASSLDRVFEKLFF. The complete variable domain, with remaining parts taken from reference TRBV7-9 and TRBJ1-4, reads DTGVSQNPRHKITKRGQNVTFRCDPISEHNRLYWYRQTLGQGPEFLTYFQNEAQLEKSRLLSDRFSAERPKGSFSTLEIQRTEQGDSAMYLCASSLDRVFEKLFFGSGTQLSVL.

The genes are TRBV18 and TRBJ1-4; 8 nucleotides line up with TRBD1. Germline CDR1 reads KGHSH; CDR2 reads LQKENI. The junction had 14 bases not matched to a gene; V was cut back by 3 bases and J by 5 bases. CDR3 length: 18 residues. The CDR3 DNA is TGTGCCAGCTCACCGAGAGGACAGGGTAGAATCGGAAATGAAAAACTGTTTTTT. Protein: CASSPRGQGRIGNEKLFF.

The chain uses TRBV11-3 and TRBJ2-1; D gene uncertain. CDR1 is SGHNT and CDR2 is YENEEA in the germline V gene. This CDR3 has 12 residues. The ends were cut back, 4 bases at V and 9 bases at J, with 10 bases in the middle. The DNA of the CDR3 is TGTGCCAGCAGCTCCCTCGGTAGTGAGCAGTTCTTC. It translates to CASSSLGSEQFF.

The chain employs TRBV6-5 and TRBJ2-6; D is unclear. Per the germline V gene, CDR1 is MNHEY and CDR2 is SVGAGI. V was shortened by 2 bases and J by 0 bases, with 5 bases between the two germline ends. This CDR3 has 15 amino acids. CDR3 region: CASSYQLSGANVLTF. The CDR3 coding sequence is TGTGCCAGCAGTTACCAGCTCTCTGGGGCCAACGTCCTGACTTTC.

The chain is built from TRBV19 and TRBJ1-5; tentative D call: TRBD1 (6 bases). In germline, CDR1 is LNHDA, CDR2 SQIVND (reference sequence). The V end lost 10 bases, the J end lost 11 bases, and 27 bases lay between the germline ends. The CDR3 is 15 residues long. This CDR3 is CATREGERSVGSQHF. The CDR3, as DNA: TGTGCCACCCGGGAGGGGGAGCGATCAGTTGGGTCCCAGCATTTT.

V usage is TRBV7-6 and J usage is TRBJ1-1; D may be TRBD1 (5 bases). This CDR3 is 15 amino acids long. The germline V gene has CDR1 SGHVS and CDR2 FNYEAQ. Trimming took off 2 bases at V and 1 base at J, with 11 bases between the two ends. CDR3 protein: CASSLRGAGNTEAFF. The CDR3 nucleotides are TGTGCCAGCAGCTTACGAGGGGCGGGGAACACTGAAGCTTTCTTT.

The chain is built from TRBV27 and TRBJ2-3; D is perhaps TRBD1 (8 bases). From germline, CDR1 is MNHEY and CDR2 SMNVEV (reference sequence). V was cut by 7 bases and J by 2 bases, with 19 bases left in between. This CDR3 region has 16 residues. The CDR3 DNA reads TGTGCCAGCAAACCAGGGGGCGGGAGAGTCACAGATACGCAGTATTTT. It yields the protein CASKPGGGRVTDTQYF.